This T cell receptor (beta chain) was profiled in a study of technical replicates of blood from several donors. Sequenced by immunoSEQ multiplex PCR; TCRdb stores in-frame clones only, minus some. The top ten hold 4.3% of the sample, which has around 60,000 clones, 90% to 95% seen once. The sample taken for sequencing was PBMCs. The clonotype originates from a human donor in good health. Some clones in this sample may be carry-over from other donors' samples.

The DNA of the CDR3 is TGTGCCAGCAGTTACTTCAAGGGGGCTAATACTGAAGCTTTCTTT. This sequence encodes CASSYFKGANTEAFF. The chain couples TRBV6-5 to TRBJ1-1, with TRBD1 identical over 7 bases. V shed 1 base, J shed 5 bases, and the junction held 7 bases outside the gene matches. Germline CDR1 MNHEY, CDR2 SVGAGI. There are 15 residues in the CDR3.